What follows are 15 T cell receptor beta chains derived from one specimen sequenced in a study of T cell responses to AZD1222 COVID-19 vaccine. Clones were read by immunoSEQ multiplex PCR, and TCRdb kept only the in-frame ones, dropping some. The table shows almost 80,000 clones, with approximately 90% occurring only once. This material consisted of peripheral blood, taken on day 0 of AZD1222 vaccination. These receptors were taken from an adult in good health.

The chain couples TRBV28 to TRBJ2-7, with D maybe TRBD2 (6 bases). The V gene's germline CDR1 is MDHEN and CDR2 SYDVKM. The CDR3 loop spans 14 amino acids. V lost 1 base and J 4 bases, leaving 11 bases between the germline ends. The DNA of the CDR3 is TGTGCCAGCAGTTTATTCCAGGGACTGTACGAGCAGTACTTC. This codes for CASSLFQGLYEQYF. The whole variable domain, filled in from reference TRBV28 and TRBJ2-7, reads DVKVTQSSRYLVKRTGEKVFLECVQDMDHENMFWYRQDPGLGLRLIYFSYDVKMKEKGDIPEGYSVSREKKERFSLILESASTNQTSMYLCASSLFQGLYEQYFGPGTRLTVT.

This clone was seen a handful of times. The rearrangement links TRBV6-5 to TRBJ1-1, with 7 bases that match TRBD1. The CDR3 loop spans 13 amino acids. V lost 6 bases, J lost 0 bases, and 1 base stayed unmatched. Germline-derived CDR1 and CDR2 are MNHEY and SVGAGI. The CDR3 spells CASRGQLNTEAFF. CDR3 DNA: TGTGCCAGCAGGGGACAGTTGAACACTGAAGCTTTCTTT.

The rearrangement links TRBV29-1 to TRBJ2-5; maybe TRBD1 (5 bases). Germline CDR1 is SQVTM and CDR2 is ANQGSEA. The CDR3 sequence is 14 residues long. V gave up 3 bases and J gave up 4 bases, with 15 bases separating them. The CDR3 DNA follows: TGCAGCGTTGAGCCGGACACAACCCCAGAGACCCAGTACTTC. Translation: CSVEPDTTPETQYF.

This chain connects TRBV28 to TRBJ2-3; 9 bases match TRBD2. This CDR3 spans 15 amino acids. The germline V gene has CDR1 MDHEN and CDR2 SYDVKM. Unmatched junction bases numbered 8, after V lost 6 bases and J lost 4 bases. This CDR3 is CASRAIAGVPDTQYF. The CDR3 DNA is TGTGCCAGCAGAGCAATAGCGGGAGTACCAGATACGCAGTATTTT.

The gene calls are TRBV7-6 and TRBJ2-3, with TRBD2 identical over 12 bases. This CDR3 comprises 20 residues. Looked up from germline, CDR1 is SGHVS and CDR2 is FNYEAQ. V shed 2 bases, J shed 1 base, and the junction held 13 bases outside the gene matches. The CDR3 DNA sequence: TGTGCCAGCAGCTTACGTGCTAGCGGGAGGGCCACGGGTGGCACAGATACGCAGTATTTT. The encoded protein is CASSLRASGRATGGTDTQYF.

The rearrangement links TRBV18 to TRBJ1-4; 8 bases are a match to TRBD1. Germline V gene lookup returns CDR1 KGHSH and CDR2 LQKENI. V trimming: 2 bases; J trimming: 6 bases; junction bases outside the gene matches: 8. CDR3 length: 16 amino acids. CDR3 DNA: TGTGCCAGCTCACCATGGACAGGGTTTGAGGATGAAAAACTGTTTTTT. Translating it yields CASSPWTGFEDEKLFF.

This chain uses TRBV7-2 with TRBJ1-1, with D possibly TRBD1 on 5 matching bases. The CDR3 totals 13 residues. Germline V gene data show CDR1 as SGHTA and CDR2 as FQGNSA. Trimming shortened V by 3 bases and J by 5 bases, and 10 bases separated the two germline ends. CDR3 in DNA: TGTGCCAGCAGCTTTGGGGGACGGACTGAAGCTTTCTTT. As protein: CASSFGGRTEAFF.

The CDR3 DNA reads as TGCAGTGCTAGGGCAGTGACTGAAGCTTTCTTT. It translates to CSARAVTEAFF. The rearrangement links TRBV20-1 to TRBJ1-1; D is unclear. Germline V gene lookup returns CDR1 DFQATT and CDR2 SNEGSKA (reference sequence). V was cut by 3 bases and J by 5 bases, with 7 bases left in between. The CDR3 contains 11 residues.

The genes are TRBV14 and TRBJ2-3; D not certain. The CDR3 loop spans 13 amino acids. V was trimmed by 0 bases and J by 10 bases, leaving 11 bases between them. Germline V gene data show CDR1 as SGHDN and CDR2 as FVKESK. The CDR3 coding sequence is TGTGCCAGCAGCCAAGATCTACATTATTCGCAGTATTTT. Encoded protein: CASSQDLHYSQYF.

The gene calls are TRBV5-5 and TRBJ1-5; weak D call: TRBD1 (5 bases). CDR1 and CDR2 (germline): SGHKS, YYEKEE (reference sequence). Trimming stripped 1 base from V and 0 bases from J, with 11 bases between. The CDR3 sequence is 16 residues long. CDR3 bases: TGTGCCAGCAGCTTGTTTCCGGGGGATAGCAATCAGCCCCAGCATTTT. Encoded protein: CASSLFPGDSNQPQHF.

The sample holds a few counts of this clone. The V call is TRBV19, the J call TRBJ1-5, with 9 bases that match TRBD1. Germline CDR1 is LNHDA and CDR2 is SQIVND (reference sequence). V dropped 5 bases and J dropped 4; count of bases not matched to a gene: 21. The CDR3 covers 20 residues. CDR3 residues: CASSPPIWGQGMMDNQPQHF. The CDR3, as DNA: TGTGCCAGTAGTCCCCCCATATGGGGACAGGGTATGATGGATAATCAGCCCCAGCATTTT.

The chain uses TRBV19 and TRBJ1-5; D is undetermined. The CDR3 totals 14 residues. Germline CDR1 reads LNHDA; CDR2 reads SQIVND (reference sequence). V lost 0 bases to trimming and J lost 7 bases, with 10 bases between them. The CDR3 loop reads CASSIDRAGQPQHF. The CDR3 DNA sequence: TGTGCCAGTAGTATAGATCGGGCAGGCCAGCCCCAGCATTTT. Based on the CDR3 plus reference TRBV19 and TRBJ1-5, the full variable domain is DGGITQSPKYLFRKEGQNVTLSCEQNLNHDAMYWYRQDPGQGLRLIYYSQIVNDFQKGDIAEGYSVSREKKESFPLTVTSAQKNPTAFYLCASSIDRAGQPQHFGDGTRLSIL.

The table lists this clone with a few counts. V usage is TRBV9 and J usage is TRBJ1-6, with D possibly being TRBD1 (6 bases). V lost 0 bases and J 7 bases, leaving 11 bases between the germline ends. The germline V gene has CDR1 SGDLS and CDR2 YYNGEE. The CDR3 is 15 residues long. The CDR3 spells CASSVGGQPNSPLHF. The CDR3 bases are TGTGCCAGCAGCGTAGGCGGACAGCCAAATTCACCCCTCCACTTT.

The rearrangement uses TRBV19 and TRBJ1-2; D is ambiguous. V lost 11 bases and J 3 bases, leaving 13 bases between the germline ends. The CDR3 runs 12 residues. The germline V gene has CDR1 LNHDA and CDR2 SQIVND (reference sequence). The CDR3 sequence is CASLGADYGYTF. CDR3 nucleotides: TGTGCCTCCCTGGGAGCCGACTATGGCTACACCTTC.

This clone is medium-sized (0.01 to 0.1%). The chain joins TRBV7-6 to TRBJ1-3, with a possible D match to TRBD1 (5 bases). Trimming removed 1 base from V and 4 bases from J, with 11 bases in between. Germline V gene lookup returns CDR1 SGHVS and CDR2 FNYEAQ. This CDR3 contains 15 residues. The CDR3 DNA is TGTGCCAGCAGCTTAGGACAGTCTCCCGGAAACACCATATATTTT. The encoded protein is CASSLGQSPGNTIYF.